Following are 14 T cell receptor beta chains from one sample sequenced in a study of control samples from healthy donors and cancer patients. Sequencing used immunoSEQ multiplex PCR; TCRdb keeps in-frame clones, though not all of them. Of about 130,000 clones listed, around 93% are singletons. The sample taken for sequencing was blood. These receptor sequences come from a man between 18 and 29 years old in good health.

This rearrangement joins TRBV7-6 to TRBJ1-4; the match to TRBD1 covers 9 bases. This CDR3 spans 15 amino acids. Trimming took 5 bases from V and 3 from J; bases not matched to a gene: 4. Germline V gives CDR1 SGHVS, CDR2 FNYEAQ. CDR3 loop: CASSPRQGANEKLFF. The CDR3 DNA sequence: TGTGCCAGCAGCCCCCGACAGGGGGCTAATGAAAAACTGTTTTTT.

Turning to this clone: Germline and junction disagree at one end, which may indicate a read error. The chain links TRBV10-2 to TRBJ1-2, with 7 bases matching TRBD1. This CDR3 has 12 amino acids. Germline V gene data show CDR1 as WSHSY and CDR2 as SAAADI. The CDR3 sequence is CASARDSYDYTF. The CDR3 nucleotides are TGCGCCAGCGCTCGGGACAGCTATGACTACACCTTC.

This chain uses TRBV7-9 with TRBJ1-1; tentative D call: TRBD1 (5 bases). In germline, CDR1 is SEHNR, CDR2 FQNEAQ (reference sequence). CDR3 length: 15 residues. V was pared by 3 bases and J by 1 base, with 12 bases between. This CDR3 is CASSFGRGENTEAFF. CDR3 coding DNA: TGTGCCAGCAGCTTCGGGCGAGGGGAGAACACTGAAGCTTTCTTT.

The V and J genes are TRBV27 and TRBJ1-3, with D possibly matching TRBD1 (5 bases). Germline CDR1 and CDR2: MNHEY and SMNVEV (reference sequence). The CDR3 is 13 amino acids. V was trimmed by 7 bases and J by 6 bases, leaving 13 bases between them. CDR3 amino acids: CASTIGGKNTIYF. For the CDR3, the DNA is TGTGCCAGCACCATCGGGGGTAAAAACACCATATATTTT.

The CDR3 bases are TGTGCCAGCTCACCTTATAATTCACCCCTCCACTTT. Protein: CASSPYNSPLHF. The V call is TRBV18, the J call TRBJ1-6; D remains unclear. V lost 3 bases and J lost 4, with 1 base in between. CDR1 and CDR2 (germline): KGHSH, LQKENI. The CDR3 runs 12 residues.

V usage is TRBV12-5 and J usage is TRBJ1-6; D unresolved. Germline V lookup: CDR1 LGHNT, CDR2 FRNRAP. The CDR3 is made up of 16 amino acids. V lost 6 bases to trimming and J lost 8 bases, with 20 bases between them. CDR3 protein: CASGGLSGPWHSPLHF. The CDR3 nucleotides are TGTGCTAGTGGCGGACTTTCGGGCCCCTGGCATTCACCCCTCCACTTT.

The CDR3 DNA sequence: TGCGCCAGCAGCCCCTCGACAGGCCCGAGGACTGAAGCTTTCTTT. Encoded protein: CASSPSTGPRTEAFF. This chain joins TRBV4-1 and TRBJ1-1, with D perhaps TRBD1 (6 bases). V lost 4 bases and J 5 bases, leaving 17 bases between the germline ends. The CDR3 extends over 15 amino acids. Per germline, CDR1 MGHRA and CDR2 YSYEKL.

The rearrangement links TRBV7-3 to TRBJ2-3, with D maybe TRBD1 (5 bases). Between the trimmed V and J ends, which lost 5 bases and 2 bases, there was a span of 8 bases. The CDR3 extends over 13 amino acids. Germline loops: CDR1 SGHTA, CDR2 FQGTGA. The DNA of the CDR3 is TGTGCCAGCAGCGCAGGGATCACAGATACGCAGTATTTT. Translated: CASSAGITDTQYF. Using reference TRBV7-3 and TRBJ2-3 for the parts outside the CDR3, the full variable domain is GAGVSQTPSNKVTEKGKYVELRCDPISGHTALYWYRQSLGQGPEFLIYFQGTGAADDSGLPNDRFFAVRPEGSVSTLKIQRTERGDSAVYLCASSAGITDTQYFGPGTRLTVL.

This clone was recorded once. The V and J genes are TRBV6-6 and TRBJ1-4, with unresolved D. The germline V and J ends were trimmed by 8 bases and 0 bases, with 22 bases remaining between them. Germline CDR1 reads MNHNY; CDR2 reads SVGAGI (reference sequence). The CDR3 runs to 18 residues. CDR3: CASRQNSGTASTNEKLFF. The DNA for the CDR3 is TGTGCCAGCCGTCAAAATTCAGGAACTGCTTCAACTAATGAAAAACTGTTTTTT.

The rearrangement joins TRBV7-9 to TRBJ2-3; no reliable D call. Germline loops: CDR1 SEHNR, CDR2 FQNEAQ (reference sequence). The CDR3 spans 14 residues. V lost 1 base to trimming and J lost 0 bases, with 5 bases between them. As DNA, the CDR3 is TGTGCCAGCAGCTTAGAGACTAGCACAGATACGCAGTATTTT. This gives the protein CASSLETSTDTQYF.

The chain combines TRBV6-5 with TRBJ1-4; 10 bases line up with TRBD1. The germline V gene has CDR1 MNHEY and CDR2 SVGAGI. The ends lost 5 bases at V and 7 bases at J; junction bases unmatched: 4. The CDR3 is 14 residues long. As DNA, the CDR3 is TGTGCCAGCAGTAACCGACAGGGGGCTGAAAAACTGTTTTTT. Residues: CASSNRQGAEKLFF.

The chain carries TRBV12-3 or TRBV12-4 and TRBJ1-1, with TRBD1 matching over 10 bases. Trimming at V came to 5 bases and at J to 4 bases, leaving 1 base not matched to a gene. This CDR3 has 13 residues. As DNA, the CDR3 is TGTGCCAGCAGTCGGACAGGGGGCACTGAAGCTTTCTTT. This gives the protein CASSRTGGTEAFF.

The chain links TRBV7-2 to TRBJ1-3; tentatively, D is TRBD1 (5 bases). V shed 5 bases and J shed 3 bases, with 11 bases lying between them. The CDR3 contains 14 residues. Looked up from germline, CDR1 is SGHTA and CDR2 is FQGNSA. CDR3 DNA: TGTGCCAGCAGCCTTGGGACGGTTGGAAACACCATATATTTT. Its translation is CASSLGTVGNTIYF.

V is TRBV4-2 and J is TRBJ1-5; no reliable D call. The CDR3 consists of 15 residues. V lost 0 bases and J 12 bases, leaving 18 bases between the germline ends. Germline loops: CDR1 LGHNA, CDR2 YNFKEQ. The DNA for the CDR3 is TGTGCCAGCAGCCAAGACGGGTCTCAACCTCTTCGCCAGCATTTT. It is translated as CASSQDGSQPLRQHF.